This T cell receptor beta chain derives from a study of shared clonotypes between healthy human individuals. Study background: The composition of the donors was a couple of women and a few men aged 18 to 49. Study results and caveats: The study drew on few donors, limiting represented genetic and exposure-history diversity. Estimated clonotype richness was generally higher in naive than memory subsets.

Sequencing used immunoSEQ multiplex PCR; TCRdb keeps in-frame clones, though not all of them. The sample lists some 1 million clones; 65% to 80% were seen once. CDR3 length: 15 amino acids. Germline lookup yields CDR1 KGHSH and CDR2 LQKENI. Germline trimming cut 4 bases from V and 8 bases from J; bases unmatched to any gene: 9. As concerns this clone: No antigen is known for it.

The sample was memory CD4+ T cells sorted from blood. Described subset: CD45RA-negative fraction. The V and J genes are TRBV18 and TRBJ2-1, with TRBD1 identical over 9 bases. The sequence was collected from a man aged 18 to 30 in good health. The CDR3 reads CASSQGQGYYDEQFF. DNA for the CDR3: TGTGCCAGCTCACAAGGACAGGGGTATTACGATGAGCAGTTCTTC.